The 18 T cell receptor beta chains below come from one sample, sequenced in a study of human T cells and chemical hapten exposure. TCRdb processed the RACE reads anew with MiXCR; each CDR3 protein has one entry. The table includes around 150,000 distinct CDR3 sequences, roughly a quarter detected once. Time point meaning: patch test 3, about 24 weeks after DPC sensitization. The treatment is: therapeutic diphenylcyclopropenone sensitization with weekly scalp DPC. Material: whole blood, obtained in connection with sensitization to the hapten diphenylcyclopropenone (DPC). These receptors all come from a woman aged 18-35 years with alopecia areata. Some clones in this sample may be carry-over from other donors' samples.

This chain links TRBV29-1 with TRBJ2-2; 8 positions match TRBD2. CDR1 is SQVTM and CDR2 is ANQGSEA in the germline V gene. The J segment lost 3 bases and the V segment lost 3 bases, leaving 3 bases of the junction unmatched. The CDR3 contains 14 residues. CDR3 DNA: TGCAGCGTTGAGTTGCGGGAGGACACCGGGGAGCTGTTTTTT. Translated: CSVELREDTGELFF.

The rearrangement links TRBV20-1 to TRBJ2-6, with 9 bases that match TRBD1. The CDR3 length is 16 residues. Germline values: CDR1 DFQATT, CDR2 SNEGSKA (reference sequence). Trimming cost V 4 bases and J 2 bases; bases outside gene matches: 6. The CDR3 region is CSANGQGKAGANVLTF. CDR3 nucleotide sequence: TGCAGTGCTAATGGACAGGGGAAGGCTGGGGCCAACGTCCTGACTTTC.

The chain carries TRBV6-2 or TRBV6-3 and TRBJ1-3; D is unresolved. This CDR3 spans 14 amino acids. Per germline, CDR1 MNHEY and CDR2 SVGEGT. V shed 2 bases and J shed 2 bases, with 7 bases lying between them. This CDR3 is CASSYATTGNTIYF. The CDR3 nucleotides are TGTGCCAGCAGTTACGCCACTACTGGAAACACCATATATTTT.

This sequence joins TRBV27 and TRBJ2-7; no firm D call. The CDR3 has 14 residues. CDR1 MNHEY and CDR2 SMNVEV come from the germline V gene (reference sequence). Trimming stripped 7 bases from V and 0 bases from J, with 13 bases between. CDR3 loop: CASKKMRSSYEQYF. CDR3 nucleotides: TGTGCCAGCAAAAAGATGCGAAGCTCCTACGAGCAGTACTTC.

In DNA form, the CDR3 reads TGTGCCAGCAGCTATGGGGACGGTGCTAGCAATCAGCCCCAGCATTTT. Translated: CASSYGDGASNQPQHF. The chain uses TRBV9 and TRBJ1-5; weak D call: TRBD1 (5 bases). The CDR3 is 16 amino acids. The germline gives CDR1 SGDLS, CDR2 YYNGEE. Trimming removed 4 bases at V and 0 bases at J, with 14 bases between.

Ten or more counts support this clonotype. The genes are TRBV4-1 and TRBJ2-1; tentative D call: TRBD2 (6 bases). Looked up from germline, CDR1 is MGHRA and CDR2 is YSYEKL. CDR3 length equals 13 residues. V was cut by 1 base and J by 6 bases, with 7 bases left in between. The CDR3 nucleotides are TGCGCCAGCAGCCAAGTTAGCGGCAATGAGCAGTTCTTC. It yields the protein CASSQVSGNEQFF.

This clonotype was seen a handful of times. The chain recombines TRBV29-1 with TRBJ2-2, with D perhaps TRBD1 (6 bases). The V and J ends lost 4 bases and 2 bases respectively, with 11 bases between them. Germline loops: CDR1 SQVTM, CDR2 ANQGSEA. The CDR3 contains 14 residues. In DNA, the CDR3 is TGCAGCGTTGCGGCAGGGACAAACACCGGGGAGCTGTTTTTT. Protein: CSVAAGTNTGELFF.

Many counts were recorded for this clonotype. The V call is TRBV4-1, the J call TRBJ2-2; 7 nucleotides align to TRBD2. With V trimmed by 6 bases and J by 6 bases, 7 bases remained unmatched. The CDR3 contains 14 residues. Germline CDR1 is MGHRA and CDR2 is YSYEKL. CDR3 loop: CASSPGRVAGELFF. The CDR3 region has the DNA TGCGCCAGCAGTCCGGGGAGGGTCGCCGGGGAGCTGTTTTTT.

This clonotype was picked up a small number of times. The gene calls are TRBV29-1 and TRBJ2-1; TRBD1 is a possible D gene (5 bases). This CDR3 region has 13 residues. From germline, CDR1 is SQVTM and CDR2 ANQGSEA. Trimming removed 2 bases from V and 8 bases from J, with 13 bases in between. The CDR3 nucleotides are TGCAGCGTTGAATGGGCCAGGGTGGATGAGCAGTTCTTC. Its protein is CSVEWARVDEQFF.

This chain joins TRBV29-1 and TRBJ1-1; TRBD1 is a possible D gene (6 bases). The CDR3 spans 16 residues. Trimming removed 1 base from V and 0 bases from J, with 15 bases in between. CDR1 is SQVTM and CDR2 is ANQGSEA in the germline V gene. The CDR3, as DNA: TGCAGCGTTGAAGGGACAGCTAACGGCCTGAACACTGAAGCTTTCTTT. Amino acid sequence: CSVEGTANGLNTEAFF.

CDR3 sequence (DNA): TGTGCCAGCAGCGCACCGGACAGGGTCGACGAGCAGTACTTC. As protein: CASSAPDRVDEQYF. The V and J genes are TRBV9 and TRBJ2-7; 8 positions match TRBD1. The CDR3 runs 14 residues. Germline trimming cut 3 bases from V and 5 bases from J; bases unmatched to any gene: 7. CDR1 is SGDLS, CDR2 YYNGEE, per germline.

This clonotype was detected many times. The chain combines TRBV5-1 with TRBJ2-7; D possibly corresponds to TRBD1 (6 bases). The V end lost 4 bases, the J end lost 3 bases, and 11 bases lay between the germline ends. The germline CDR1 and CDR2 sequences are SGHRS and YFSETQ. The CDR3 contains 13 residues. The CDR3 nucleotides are TGCGCCAGCAGCCCCGACAGGAACTACGAGCAGTACTTC. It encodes CASSPDRNYEQYF.

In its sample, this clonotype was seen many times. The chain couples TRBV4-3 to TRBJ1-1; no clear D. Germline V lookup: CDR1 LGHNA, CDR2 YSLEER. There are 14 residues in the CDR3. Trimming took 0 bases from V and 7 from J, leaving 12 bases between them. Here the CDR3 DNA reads TGCGCCAGCAGCCAAGATCCGATCCAAGGTGAAGCTTTCTTT. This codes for CASSQDPIQGEAFF.

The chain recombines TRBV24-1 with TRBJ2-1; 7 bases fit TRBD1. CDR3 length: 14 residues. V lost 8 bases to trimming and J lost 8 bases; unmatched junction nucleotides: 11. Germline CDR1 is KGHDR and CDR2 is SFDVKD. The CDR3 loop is CATTRSDRVHEQFF. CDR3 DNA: TGTGCCACCACCAGATCAGACAGGGTCCATGAGCAGTTCTTC.

The CDR3 protein is CASSPEEGPSYEQYF. The CDR3 nucleotides are TGCGCCAGCAGCCCGGAGGAGGGACCTTCCTACGAGCAGTACTTC. The genes are TRBV4-1 and TRBJ2-7; a possible D gene is TRBD2 (6 bases). Germline V CDR1 and CDR2: MGHRA, YSYEKL. V was cut by 4 bases and J by 1 base, with 14 bases left in between. The CDR3 is 15 amino acids.

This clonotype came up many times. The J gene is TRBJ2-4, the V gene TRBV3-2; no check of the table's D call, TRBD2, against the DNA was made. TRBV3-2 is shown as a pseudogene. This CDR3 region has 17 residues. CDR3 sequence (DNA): TGTGCCAGCAGCCGGGGGCCAGCGGGAAAAGCCAAAAACATTCAGTACTTC. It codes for CASSRGPAGKAKNIQYF.

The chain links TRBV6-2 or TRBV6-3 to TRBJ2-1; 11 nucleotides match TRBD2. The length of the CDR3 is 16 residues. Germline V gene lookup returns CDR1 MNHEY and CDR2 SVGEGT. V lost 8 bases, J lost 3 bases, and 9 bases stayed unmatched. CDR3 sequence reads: CASRRLAGGHYNEQFF. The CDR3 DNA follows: TGTGCCAGCCGTCGGCTAGCGGGGGGACACTACAATGAGCAGTTCTTC.

CDR3 coding DNA: TGTGCCAGCAGCTTTATGGGGCCAAGCTACGAGCAGTACTTC. This encodes CASSFMGPSYEQYF. The V gene is TRBV11-2, the J gene TRBJ2-7; perhaps TRBD1 as D (5 bases). This CDR3 spans 14 amino acids. Trimming cost V 3 bases and J 3 bases, with 12 bases left between them. The V gene's germline CDR1 is SGHAT and CDR2 FQNNGV. Full variable domain (remainder filled in from reference TRBV11-2 and TRBJ2-7): EAGVAQSPRYKIIEKRQSVAFWCNPISGHATLYWYQQILGQGPKLLIQFQNNGVVDDSQLPKDRFSAERLKGVDSTLKIQPAKLEDSAVYLCASSFMGPSYEQYFGPGTRLTVT.